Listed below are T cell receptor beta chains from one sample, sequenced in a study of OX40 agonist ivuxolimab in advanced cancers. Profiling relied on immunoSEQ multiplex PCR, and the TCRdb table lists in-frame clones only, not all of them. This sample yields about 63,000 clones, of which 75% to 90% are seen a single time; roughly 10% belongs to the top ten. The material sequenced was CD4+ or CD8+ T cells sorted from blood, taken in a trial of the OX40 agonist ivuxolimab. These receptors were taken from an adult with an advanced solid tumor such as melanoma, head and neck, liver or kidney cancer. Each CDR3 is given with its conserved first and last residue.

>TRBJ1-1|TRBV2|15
CASSPQVGGNTEAFF
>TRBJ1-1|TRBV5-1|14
CASSAVRLNTEAFF
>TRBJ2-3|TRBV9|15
CASSVDGLAGDTQYF
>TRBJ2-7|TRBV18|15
CASSTTQGPEYEQYF
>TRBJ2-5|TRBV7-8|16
CASSRPFRRSQETQYF
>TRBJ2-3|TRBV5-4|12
CASSRDTDTQYF
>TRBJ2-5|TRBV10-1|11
CASSDQETQYF
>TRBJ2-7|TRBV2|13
CASRNSGLVEQYF
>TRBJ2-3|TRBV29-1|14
CSVEDNQGEDTQYF
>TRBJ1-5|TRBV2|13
CASAGPAHQPQHF
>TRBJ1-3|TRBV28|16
CASRLAGTGGGNTIYF
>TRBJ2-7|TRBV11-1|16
CASSGSGGGRNYEQYF
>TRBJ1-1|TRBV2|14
CASSTGTGGTEAFF
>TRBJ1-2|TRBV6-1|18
CASSVEVSVQGELYGYTF
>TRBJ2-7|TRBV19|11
CASSILGEQYF
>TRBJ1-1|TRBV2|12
CASGGETGGAFF
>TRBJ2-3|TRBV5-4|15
CASSSRSMDTDTQYF
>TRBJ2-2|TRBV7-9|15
CATRPREGNTGELFF
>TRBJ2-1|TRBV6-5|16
CASRYGPGTIYNEQFF
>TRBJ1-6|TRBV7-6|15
CASSLSGGNNSPLHF